These 8 T cell receptor beta chains originate from one sample sequenced in a study of T-cell memory formation after mild COVID-19. TCRdb re-analysed the 5' RACE reads in MiXCR, keeping a single row per CDR3 protein. The sample includes about 180,000 distinct CDR3 sequences, roughly 17% seen only once; the top ten take about 1.9%. The sequenced material came from PBMCs or a T cell subset sorted from them (not recorded which). Receptor source: an adult woman who had mild COVID-19 (a few samples of this study predate the infection). Cell type and time point are not known.

This clonotype was found many times. CDR3 sequence (DNA): TGCGCCAGCAGCTTGGCCAAAGGGGGCAGCGAGCAGTACTTC. Amino acids: CASSLAKGGSEQYF. V gene TRBV5-1 combines with J gene TRBJ2-7; 7 bases agree with TRBD1. Looked up from germline, CDR1 is SGHRS and CDR2 is YFSETQ. V lost 0 bases to trimming and J lost 6 bases; unmatched junction nucleotides: 6. The CDR3 consists of 14 residues. Filled out from reference TRBV5-1 and TRBJ2-7, the complete variable domain reads KAGVTQTPRYLIKTRGQQVTLSCSPISGHRSVSWYQQTPGQGLQFLFEYFSETQRNKGNFPGRFSGRQFSNSRSEMNVSTLELGDSALYLCASSLAKGGSEQYFGPGTRLTVT.

This clonotype was counted between two and nine times. This chain uses TRBV6-1 with TRBJ2-5, with D perhaps TRBD2 (5 bases). Per the germline V gene, CDR1 is MNHNS and CDR2 is SASEGT. V was trimmed by 8 bases and J by 5 bases, leaving 15 bases between them. The CDR3 totals 13 residues. The CDR3 loop is CASRRGWRETQYF. The CDR3 nucleotides are TGTGCCAGCCGACGAGGGTGGAGGGAGACCCAGTACTTC.

This sequence joins TRBV6-5 and TRBJ2-1; 14 bases map to TRBD2. Per the germline V gene, CDR1 is MNHEY and CDR2 is SVGAGI. This CDR3 contains 15 residues. Trimming cost V 7 bases and J 9 bases; bases outside gene matches: 8. The CDR3 nucleotides are TGTGCCAGCACCACGACTAGCGGGAGGGCCGTTGAGCAGTTCTTC. Protein product: CASTTTSGRAVEQFF.

This clonotype has at least ten counts. V usage is TRBV5-1 and J usage is TRBJ2-7, with 12 nucleotides matching TRBD1. J was trimmed by 1 base and V by 4 bases; bases with no gene match: 9. Germline V CDR1 and CDR2: SGHRS, YFSETQ. The CDR3 length is 17 residues. The CDR3 here is CASSLPGTGGWSYEQYF. The CDR3 DNA reads as TGCGCCAGCAGCCTTCCCGGGACAGGGGGCTGGTCCTACGAGCAGTACTTC.

The J gene is TRBJ2-1, the V gene TRBV23-1; 15 nucleotides match TRBD2. TRBV23-1 qualifies as an ORF whose function is uncertain. Unmatched junction bases numbered 14, after V lost 8 bases and J lost 6 bases. The CDR3 contains 18 residues. CDR3 sequence: CASGLGLAGGLGANEQFF. In nucleotides, the CDR3 is TGCGCCAGCGGACTCGGACTAGCGGGGGGGCTGGGGGCCAATGAGCAGTTCTTC.

This clonotype turned up a few times. V and J are TRBV20-1 and TRBJ1-2, with 8 bases aligning to TRBD1. V lost 6 bases, J lost 8 bases, and 11 bases stayed unmatched. The CDR3 length is 13 residues. Germline V lookup: CDR1 DFQATT, CDR2 SNEGSKA (reference sequence). The CDR3, as DNA: TGCAGTGCACTTACGACAGGGGTCGGCGGCTACACCTTC. Its protein product is CSALTTGVGGYTF.

The chain links TRBV29-1 to TRBJ2-1, with 13 bases fitting TRBD2. The germline gives CDR1 SQVTM, CDR2 ANQGSEA. This CDR3 has 13 amino acids. With 5 bases clipped from V and 8 bases from J, the junction kept 3 bases outside the gene matches. The CDR3 coding sequence is TGCAGCGTTACTAGCGGGAGGGCCTATGAGCAGTTCTTC. As protein: CSVTSGRAYEQFF.

The CDR3 nucleotides read TGTGCCAGCAGCTTAGGATCTTGGGGGAATCAGCCCCAGCATTTT. Protein: CASSLGSWGNQPQHF. This chain uses TRBV7-2 with TRBJ1-5, with D perhaps matching TRBD1 (5 bases). The CDR3 covers 15 residues. Trimming removed 1 base from V and 4 bases from J, with 11 bases in between. Germline CDR1 SGHTA, CDR2 FQGNSA.